A selection of T cell receptor beta chains follows, all from one sample in a study of blood T cell repertoires in COVID-19. The protocol was immunoSEQ multiplex PCR, while the TCRdb copy is restricted to in-frame clones and leaves out a portion. This sample yields 80,000 to 95,000 clones, of which roughly 85% are seen a single time; 25% to 35% belongs to the top ten. Sequencing was done on a sample of peripheral blood. The origin of the receptors is a man between 50 and 59 years old with active or convalescent COVID-19. Each CDR3 is given with its conserved first and last residue.

j_gene	v_gene	CDR3aa
TRBJ1-5	TRBV10-3	CAISEGTGNNQPQHF
TRBJ2-6	TRBV4-3	CASSQQPGRGILAGRGANVLTF
TRBJ2-7	TRBV5-4	CASSLKTGTPNEQYF
TRBJ1-2	TRBV4-2	CASSRAGSRGYTF
TRBJ2-5	TRBV6-1	CASSEGGSRAETQYF
TRBJ2-3	TRBV9	CASSVGAGSGGAVDTQYF
TRBJ2-7	TRBV14	CASSQGGGYEQYF
TRBJ1-2	TRBV27	CASRGTGGYGYTF
TRBJ1-2	TRBV5-1	CASSEGQGGYGYTF
TRBJ2-5	TRBV5-1	CASSLPEQETQYF
TRBJ2-5	TRBV19	CASSLPTGAGETQYF
TRBJ1-1	TRBV2	CASSEYDRETEAFF
TRBJ2-6	TRBV6-2/TRBV6-3	CASSPIPGPGANVLTF
TRBJ2-5	TRBV5-4	CASSLAGVQETQYF
TRBJ1-2	TRBV3-1/TRBV3-2	CASSQAGRDRSGYTF
TRBJ1-3	TRBV4-1	CASSPRVAGSLSGNTIYF
TRBJ2-1	TRBV29-1	CSVVEGTAAYNEQFF
TRBJ1-1	TRBV4-2	CASSPGGNTEAFF
TRBJ1-1	TRBV7-9	CASSSRTGDHTEAFF
TRBJ2-3	TRBV3-1/TRBV3-2	CASSQVSAAGVLDTQYF
TRBJ1-4	TRBV6-6	CASKTDRLTNEKLFF
TRBJ2-1	TRBV6-5	CASGKGLAGVDEQFF
TRBJ2-3	TRBV6-6	CASSQNTRTGGPNTQYF